The 2 T cell receptor beta chains presented below share a single source sample, sequenced in a study of beta chain features in type 1 diabetes. Study results and limitations: People with Type 1 diabetes carried modestly yet significantly shorter TCRB CDR3s in all four CD4+ subsets.

No antigen is known for these receptors. The sequenced template was cDNA made from the entire isolated RNA. The table came from immunoSEQ multiplex PCR; TCRdb's copy has only in-frame clones and leaves some out. The sample records over 25,000 clones, 50% to 65% being singletons. The sequenced material came from Tregs from blood. These receptors originate from a woman aged 18-29 years with type 1 diabetes.

This clone turned up a few times. The junction departs from the called germline gene at one end, perhaps through a read error. The gene calls are TRBV5-1 and TRBJ1-1; the D gene is possibly TRBD1 (6 bases). The CDR3 is 14 amino acids. Germline values: CDR1 SGHRS, CDR2 YFSETQ. CDR3 sequence (DNA): TGTGCCAGCAGCTTGGGGGCCGGGGTCACTGAAGCTTTCTTT. This translates into CASSLGAGVTEAFF.

The chain has TRBV5-5 and TRBJ2-1; maybe TRBD2 (5 bases). Trimming took off 1 base at V and 3 bases at J, with 11 bases between the two ends. This CDR3 comprises 15 residues. Per germline, CDR1 SGHKS and CDR2 YYEKEE (reference sequence). The chain's CDR3 is CASSLSASGYNEQFF. In DNA form, the CDR3 reads TGTGCCAGCAGCTTGTCGGCCAGCGGCTACAATGAGCAGTTCTTC.